One sample yielded the 19 T cell receptor beta chains listed below, sequenced in a study of blood T cell repertoires in COVID-19. This table comes from immunoSEQ multiplex PCR, and its TCRdb copy is limited to in-frame clones, with some not included. The sample carries 250,000 to 300,000 clones, approximately 91% recorded once. Sequenced: PBMCs or T cells enriched from blood (not recorded which). These receptors all stem from a human donor in a cohort exposed to, infected with or recovered from COVID-19 (not recorded which). The donor label of this sample is uncertain.

This clone was seen just once. V and J are TRBV11-2 and TRBJ1-1; D gene unclear. There are 15 residues in the CDR3. The V gene's germline CDR1 is SGHAT and CDR2 FQNNGV. The V and J ends lost 5 bases and 0 bases respectively, with 13 bases between them. CDR3 sequence reads: CASSPIYGMNTEAFF. CDR3 nucleotide sequence: TGTGCCAGCAGCCCTATATACGGGATGAACACTGAAGCTTTCTTT.

V gene TRBV27 combines with J gene TRBJ2-1; 8 bases align to TRBD2. This CDR3 comprises 15 residues. The V and J ends lost 7 bases and 9 bases, in that order; junction bases with no gene match: 14. Germline values: CDR1 MNHEY, CDR2 SMNVEV (reference sequence). CDR3 sequence: CASTITGGAFSEQFF. As DNA, the CDR3 is TGTGCCAGCACCATTACCGGGGGGGCCTTTAGTGAGCAGTTCTTC.

The genes are TRBV6-1 and TRBJ2-1, with 7 bases fitting TRBD1. This CDR3 contains 15 residues. V shed 1 base, J shed 6 bases, and the junction held 6 bases outside the gene matches. The germline V gene encodes CDR1 MNHNS and CDR2 SASEGT. The CDR3 reads CASSEDEGQPNEQFF. In DNA form, the CDR3 reads TGTGCCAGCAGTGAAGATGAGGGACAGCCCAATGAGCAGTTCTTC.

The rearrangement links TRBV10-3 to TRBJ1-4; maybe TRBD1 (6 bases). With 5 bases removed from V and 5 bases from J, the gap between germline ends came to 15 bases. Per germline, CDR1 ENHRY and CDR2 SYGVKD. This CDR3 has 15 residues. CDR3: CAISSPGAQNEKLFF. The CDR3 bases are TGTGCCATCAGTTCCCCAGGGGCCCAAAATGAAAAACTGTTTTTT.

The chain couples TRBV9 to TRBJ2-2, with a weak D call TRBD1 (7 bases). Trimming removed 4 bases at V and 6 bases at J, with 16 bases between. Germline V gene data show CDR1 as SGDLS and CDR2 as YYNGEE. CDR3 length: 15 amino acids. CDR3 sequence reads: CASSRGGGGPGELFF. The CDR3 DNA reads as TGTGCCAGCAGCCGCGGAGGAGGGGGCCCCGGGGAGCTGTTTTTT.

V is TRBV7-8 and J is TRBJ1-2, with D unclear. From germline, CDR1 is SGHVS and CDR2 FQNEAQ. The CDR3 is 13 residues long. V dropped 0 bases and J dropped 8 bases, with 10 bases sitting between them. The CDR3 DNA is TGTGCCAGCAGCTTAGCGGAGGGTGGGGGCTACACCTTC. Its protein is CASSLAEGGGYTF.

V is TRBV2 and J is TRBJ2-7; D gene ambiguous. Germline V CDR1 and CDR2: SNHLY, FYNNEI. The ends were cut back, 2 bases at V and 0 bases at J, with 11 bases in the middle. The CDR3 consists of 15 residues. CDR3 sequence: CASSEQDVSSYEQYF. CDR3 coding DNA: TGTGCCAGCAGTGAACAGGATGTCAGCTCCTACGAGCAGTACTTC.

The CDR3 DNA reads as TGTGCCAGCAGCCTAGGAAAACCTGACATTGAGGGCTACACCTTC. The encoded protein is CASSLGKPDIEGYTF. The chain is built from TRBV9 and TRBJ1-2; the D is unclear. V gave up 4 bases and J gave up 8 bases, with 21 bases separating them. Germline CDR1 is SGDLS and CDR2 is YYNGEE. The CDR3 runs to 15 residues.

The V call is TRBV5-4, the J call TRBJ2-3; the match to TRBD2 covers 14 bases. There are 16 residues in the CDR3. V lost 3 bases to trimming and J lost 4 bases; unmatched junction nucleotides: 4. Germline-derived CDR1 and CDR2 are SGHNT and YYREEE (reference sequence). CDR3 coding DNA: TGTGCCAGCAGCTCCGGACTAGCGGGGGGATCAGATACGCAGTATTTT. It encodes CASSSGLAGGSDTQYF.

This clone was picked up one time. The V call is TRBV5-6, the J call TRBJ2-7, with 7 positions matching TRBD1. V shed 2 bases and J 0 bases; nucleotides not matched to a gene: 8. CDR1 and CDR2 from the germline V gene are SGHDT and YYEEEE. This CDR3 has 16 residues. The CDR3 loop reads CASSLSGTATSYEQYF. The CDR3 DNA follows: TGTGCCAGCAGCTTATCCGGGACAGCAACCTCCTACGAGCAGTACTTC. Looking up the rest from reference TRBV5-6 and TRBJ2-7 gives the full variable domain: DAGVTQSPTHLIKTRGQQVTLRCSPKSGHDTVSWYQQALGQGPQFIFQYYEEEERQRGNFPDRFSGHQFPNYSSELNVNALLLGDSALYLCASSLSGTATSYEQYFGPGTRLTVT.

Only a few counts were recorded for this clone. The chain uses TRBV5-1 and TRBJ1-6, with 7 bases lining up with TRBD1. CDR1 and CDR2 (germline): SGHRS, YFSETQ. Trimming cost V 4 bases and J 7 bases; bases outside gene matches: 11. The CDR3 covers 16 residues. CDR3 coding DNA: TGCGCCAGCAGCGACCCCCCGGGACAGAGGAATTCACCCCTCCACTTT. Translating it yields CASSDPPGQRNSPLHF.

This chain joins TRBV6-2 or TRBV6-3 and TRBJ2-4, with 8 bases fitting TRBD1. J was trimmed by 3 bases and V by 5 bases; bases with no gene match: 12. The V gene's germline CDR1 is MNHEY and CDR2 SVGEGT. The length of the CDR3 is 17 residues. CDR3 sequence reads: CASSHRDRTKGKNIQYF. CDR3 bases: TGTGCCAGCAGTCACAGGGACAGGACTAAGGGCAAAAACATTCAGTACTTC.

The chain uses TRBV9 and TRBJ2-3; 7 bases match TRBD2. CDR1 and CDR2 (germline): SGDLS, YYNGEE. V gave up 6 bases and J gave up 3 bases; unmatched junction bases: 7. The CDR3 spans 14 residues. CDR3 amino acids: CASKTGGLTDTQYF. DNA for the CDR3: TGTGCCAGCAAAACCGGGGGGTTAACAGATACGCAGTATTTT.

The chain recombines TRBV10-3 with TRBJ1-1; TRBD1 might be the D (6 bases). CDR1 is ENHRY, CDR2 SYGVKD, per germline. The CDR3 is made up of 17 amino acids. With 1 base removed from V and 3 bases from J, the gap between germline ends came to 18 bases. The CDR3 nucleotides read TGTGCCATCAGTGAGTTAGGGCCGGGGGGCAGGGACACTGAAGCTTTCTTT. This encodes CAISELGPGGRDTEAFF.

The gene calls are TRBV9 and TRBJ2-3; 7 nucleotides align to TRBD2. The CDR3 is made up of 16 amino acids. V lost 0 bases to trimming and J lost 3 bases; unmatched junction nucleotides: 7. Germline lookup yields CDR1 SGDLS and CDR2 YYNGEE. CDR3 sequence: CASSVDGGGRTDTQYF. In nucleotides, the CDR3 is TGTGCCAGCAGCGTAGATGGCGGGGGACGGACAGATACGCAGTATTTT.

The rearrangement uses TRBV7-9 and TRBJ2-2, with a tentative D call TRBD1 (5 bases). The germline CDR1 and CDR2 sequences are SEHNR and FQNEAQ (reference sequence). V dropped 3 bases and J dropped 5 bases, with 13 bases sitting between them. The CDR3 sequence is 15 residues long. The CDR3 coding sequence is TGTGCCAGCAGCTTGTCCAGGGTGAGAACCGGGGAGCTGTTTTTT. Translation: CASSLSRVRTGELFF.

The gene calls are TRBV30 and TRBJ2-3; 8 nucleotides agree with TRBD2. V lost 3 bases to trimming and J lost 4 bases; unmatched junction nucleotides: 9. The CDR3 extends over 15 amino acids. Germline V CDR1 and CDR2: GTSNPN, SVGIG (reference sequence). The DNA of the CDR3 is TGTGCCTGGAGGGGAGGAAGCGGGGGCTCAGATACGCAGTATTTT. Residues: CAWRGGSGGSDTQYF.

The chain couples TRBV12-3 or TRBV12-4 to TRBJ1-5; D is undetermined. With 2 bases removed from V and 7 bases from J, the gap between germline ends came to 9 bases. The CDR3 length is 13 residues. The CDR3 DNA is TGTGCCAGCAGTTTAACGGGAGGCCAGCCCCAGCATTTT. It codes for CASSLTGGQPQHF.

This chain uses TRBV28 with TRBJ1-4, with D maybe TRBD1 (5 bases). CDR1 and CDR2 (germline): MDHEN, SYDVKM. The CDR3 has 14 residues. Trimming took 8 bases from V and 3 from J, leaving 13 bases between them. CDR3 bases: TGTGCCAGCGTAGGGGCGCGATCTAATGAAAAACTGTTTTTT. Translating it yields CASVGARSNEKLFF.